Given below is one T cell receptor (beta chain) in context. The entry originates in a study of technical replicates of blood from a handful of donors. The repertoire was sequenced with immunoSEQ multiplex PCR; TCRdb's copy has only in-frame clones and lacks some. Of 80,000 or so clones listed, nearly 99% are singletons. The CDR3 totals 16 residues. V was clipped by 1 base and J by 3 bases; unmatched bases: 3. Germline V gives CDR1 SGHTA, CDR2 FQGNSA. The sequence came from a human donor in good health. The sequenced sample was T cells isolated from PBMCs. The chain uses TRBV7-2 and TRBJ2-1; 10 positions agree with TRBD2. CDR3 sequence reads: CASSLDLAGDYNEQFF. CDR3 coding DNA: TGTGCCAGCAGCTTAGACCTAGCGGGGGACTACAATGAGCAGTTCTTC.